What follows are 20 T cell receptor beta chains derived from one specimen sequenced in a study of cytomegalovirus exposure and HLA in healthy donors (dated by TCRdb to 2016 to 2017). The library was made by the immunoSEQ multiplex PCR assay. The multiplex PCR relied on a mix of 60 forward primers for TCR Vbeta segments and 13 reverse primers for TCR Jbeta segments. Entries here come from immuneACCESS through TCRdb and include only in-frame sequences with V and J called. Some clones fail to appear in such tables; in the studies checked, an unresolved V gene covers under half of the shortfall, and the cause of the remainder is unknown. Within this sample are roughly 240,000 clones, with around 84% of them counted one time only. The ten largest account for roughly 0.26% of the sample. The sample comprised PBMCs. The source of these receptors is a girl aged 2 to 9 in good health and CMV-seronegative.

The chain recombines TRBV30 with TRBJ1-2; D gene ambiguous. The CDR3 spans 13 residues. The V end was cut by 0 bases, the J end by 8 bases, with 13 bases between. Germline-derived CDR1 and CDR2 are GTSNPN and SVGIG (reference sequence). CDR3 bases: TGTGCCTGGAGTGTCAGAGGAATCCGGGGCTACACCTTC. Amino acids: CAWSVRGIRGYTF.

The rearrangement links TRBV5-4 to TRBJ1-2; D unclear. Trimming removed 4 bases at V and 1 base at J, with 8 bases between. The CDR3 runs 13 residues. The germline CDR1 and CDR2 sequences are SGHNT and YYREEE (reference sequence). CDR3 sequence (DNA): TGTGCCAGCAGCCACGGAGATAACTATGGCTACACCTTC. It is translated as CASSHGDNYGYTF.

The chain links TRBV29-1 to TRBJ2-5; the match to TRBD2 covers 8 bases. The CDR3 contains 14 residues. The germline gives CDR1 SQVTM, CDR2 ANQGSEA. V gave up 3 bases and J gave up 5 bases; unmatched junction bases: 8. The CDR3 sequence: CSVELSGSGETQYF. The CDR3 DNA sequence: TGCAGCGTTGAGTTGAGCGGGAGTGGTGAGACCCAGTACTTC.

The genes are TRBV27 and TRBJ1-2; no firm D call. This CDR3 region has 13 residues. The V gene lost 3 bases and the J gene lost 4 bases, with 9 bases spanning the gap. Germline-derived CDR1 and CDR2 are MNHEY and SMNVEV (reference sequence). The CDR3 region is CASSFAGSYGYTF. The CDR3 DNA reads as TGTGCCAGCAGTTTTGCGGGCAGCTATGGCTACACCTTC.

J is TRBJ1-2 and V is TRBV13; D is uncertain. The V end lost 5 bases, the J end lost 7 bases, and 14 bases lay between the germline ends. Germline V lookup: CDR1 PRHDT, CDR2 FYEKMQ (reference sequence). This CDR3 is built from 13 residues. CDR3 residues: CASSPKLLGGYTF. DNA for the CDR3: TGTGCCAGCAGCCCTAAACTATTGGGTGGCTACACCTTC.

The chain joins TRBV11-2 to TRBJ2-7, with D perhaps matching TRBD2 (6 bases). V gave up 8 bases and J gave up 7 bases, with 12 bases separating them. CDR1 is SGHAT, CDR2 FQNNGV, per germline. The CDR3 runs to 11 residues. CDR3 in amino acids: CASRRGREQYF. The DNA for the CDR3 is TGTGCCAGCCGACGGGGGAGGGAGCAGTACTTC.

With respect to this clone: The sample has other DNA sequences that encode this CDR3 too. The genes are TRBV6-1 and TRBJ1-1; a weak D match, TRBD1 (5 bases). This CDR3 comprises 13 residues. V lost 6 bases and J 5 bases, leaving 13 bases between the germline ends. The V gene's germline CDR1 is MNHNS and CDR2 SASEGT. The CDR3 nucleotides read TGTGCCAGCAGCCCCAGGGTGGGGACTGAAGCTTTCTTT. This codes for CASSPRVGTEAFF.

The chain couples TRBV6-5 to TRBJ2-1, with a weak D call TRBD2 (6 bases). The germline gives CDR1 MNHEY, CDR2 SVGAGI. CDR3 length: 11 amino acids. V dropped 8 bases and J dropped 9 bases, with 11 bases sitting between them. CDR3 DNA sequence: TGTGCCAGCGACCAGGGAGGTGAGCAGTTCTTC. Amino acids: CASDQGGEQFF.

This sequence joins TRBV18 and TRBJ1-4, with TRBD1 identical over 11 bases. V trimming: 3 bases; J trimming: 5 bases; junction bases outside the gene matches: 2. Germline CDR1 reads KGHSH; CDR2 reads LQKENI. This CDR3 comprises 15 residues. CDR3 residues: CASSPRTGGNEKLFF. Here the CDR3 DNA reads TGTGCCAGCTCACCCAGGACAGGGGGCAATGAAAAACTGTTTTTT.

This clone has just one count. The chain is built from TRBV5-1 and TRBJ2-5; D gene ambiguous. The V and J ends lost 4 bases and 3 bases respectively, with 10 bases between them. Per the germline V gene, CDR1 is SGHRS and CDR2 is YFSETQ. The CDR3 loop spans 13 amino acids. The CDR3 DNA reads TGCGCCAGCAGCCAGGCCCCGGAAGAGACCCAGTACTTC. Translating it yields CASSQAPEETQYF.

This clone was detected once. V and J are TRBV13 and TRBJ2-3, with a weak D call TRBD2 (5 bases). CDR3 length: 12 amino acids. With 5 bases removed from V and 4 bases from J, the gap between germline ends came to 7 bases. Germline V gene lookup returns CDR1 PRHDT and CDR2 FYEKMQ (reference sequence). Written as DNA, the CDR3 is TGTGCCAGCAGCCTGAGGGCAGATACGCAGTATTTT. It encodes CASSLRADTQYF.

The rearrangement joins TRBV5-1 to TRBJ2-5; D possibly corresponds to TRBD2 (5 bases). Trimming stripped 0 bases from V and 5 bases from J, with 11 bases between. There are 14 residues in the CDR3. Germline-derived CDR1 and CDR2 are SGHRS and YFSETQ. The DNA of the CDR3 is TGCGCCAGCAGCTTGGGGGTTAGCGCGGAGACCCAGTACTTC. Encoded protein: CASSLGVSAETQYF.

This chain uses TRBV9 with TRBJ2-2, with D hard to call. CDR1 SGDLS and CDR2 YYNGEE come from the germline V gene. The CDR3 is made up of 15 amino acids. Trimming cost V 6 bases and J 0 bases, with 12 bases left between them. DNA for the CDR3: TGTGCCAGCAAGAGAACGGGTACGAACACCGGGGAGCTGTTTTTT. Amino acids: CASKRTGTNTGELFF.

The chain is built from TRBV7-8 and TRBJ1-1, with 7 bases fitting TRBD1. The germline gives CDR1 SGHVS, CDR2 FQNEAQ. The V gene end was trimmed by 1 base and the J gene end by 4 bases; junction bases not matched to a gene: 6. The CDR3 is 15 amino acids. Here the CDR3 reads CASSLGTYRGTEAFF. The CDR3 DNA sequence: TGTGCCAGCAGCTTAGGGACGTACAGGGGCACTGAAGCTTTCTTT.

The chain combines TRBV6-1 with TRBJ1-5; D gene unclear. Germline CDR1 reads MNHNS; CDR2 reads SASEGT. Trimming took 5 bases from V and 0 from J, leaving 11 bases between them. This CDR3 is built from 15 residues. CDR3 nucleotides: TGTGCCAGCAGTCCTCAGTTGAATAGCAATCAGCCCCAGCATTTT. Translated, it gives CASSPQLNSNQPQHF.

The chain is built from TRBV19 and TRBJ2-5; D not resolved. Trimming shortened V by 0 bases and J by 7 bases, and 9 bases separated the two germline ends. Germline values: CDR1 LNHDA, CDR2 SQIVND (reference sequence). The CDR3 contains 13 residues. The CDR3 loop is CASSIDLESTQYF. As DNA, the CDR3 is TGTGCCAGTAGTATAGATCTGGAGTCGACCCAGTACTTC.

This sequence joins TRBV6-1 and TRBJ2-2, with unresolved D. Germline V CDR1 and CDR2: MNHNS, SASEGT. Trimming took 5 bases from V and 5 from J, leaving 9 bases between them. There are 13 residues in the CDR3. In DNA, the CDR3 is TGTGCCAGCAGTCCCCAGAGGACCGGGGAGCTGTTTTTT. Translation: CASSPQRTGELFF.

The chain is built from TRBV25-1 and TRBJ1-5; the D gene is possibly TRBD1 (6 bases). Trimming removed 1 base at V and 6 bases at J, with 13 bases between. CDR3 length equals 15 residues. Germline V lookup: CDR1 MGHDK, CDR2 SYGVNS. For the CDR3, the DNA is TGTGCCAGCAGTGAATTAGGGGGGGAGGGTCAGCCCCAGCATTTT. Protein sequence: CASSELGGEGQPQHF. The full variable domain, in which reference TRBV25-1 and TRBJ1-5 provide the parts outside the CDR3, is EADIYQTPRYLVIGTGKKITLECSQTMGHDKMYWYQQDPGMELHLIHYSYGVNSTEKGDLSSESTVSRIRTEHFPLTLESARPSHTSQYLCASSELGGEGQPQHFGDGTRLSIL.

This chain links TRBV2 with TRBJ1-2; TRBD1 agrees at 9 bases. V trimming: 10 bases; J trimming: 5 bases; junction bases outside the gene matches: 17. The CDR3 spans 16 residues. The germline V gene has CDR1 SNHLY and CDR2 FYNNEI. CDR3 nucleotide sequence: TGTGCCATCACAATGGAGGGACAGGGCCCATCATATGGCTACACCTTC. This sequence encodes CAITMEGQGPSYGYTF.

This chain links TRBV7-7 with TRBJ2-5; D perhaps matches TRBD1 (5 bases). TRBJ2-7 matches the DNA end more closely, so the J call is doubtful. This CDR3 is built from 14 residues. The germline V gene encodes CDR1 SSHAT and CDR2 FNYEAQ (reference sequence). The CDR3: CASSLGPSSYEQYF. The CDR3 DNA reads TGTGCCAGCAGCTTGGGGCCGAGCTCCTACGAGCAGTACTTC.